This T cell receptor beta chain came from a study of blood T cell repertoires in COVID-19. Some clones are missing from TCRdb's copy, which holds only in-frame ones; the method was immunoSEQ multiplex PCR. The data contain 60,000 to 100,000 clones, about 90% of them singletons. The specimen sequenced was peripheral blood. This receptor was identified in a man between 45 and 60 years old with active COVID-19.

CDR3 loop: CASSPLGPTGNEQYF. The CDR3 bases are TGTGCCAGCTCACCATTAGGCCCGACGGGAAACGAGCAGTACTTC. The gene calls are TRBV18 and TRBJ2-7, with D possibly matching TRBD2 (5 bases). The CDR3 extends over 15 amino acids. V was pared by 2 bases and J by 5 bases, with 16 bases between. Per the germline V gene, CDR1 is KGHSH and CDR2 is LQKENI.